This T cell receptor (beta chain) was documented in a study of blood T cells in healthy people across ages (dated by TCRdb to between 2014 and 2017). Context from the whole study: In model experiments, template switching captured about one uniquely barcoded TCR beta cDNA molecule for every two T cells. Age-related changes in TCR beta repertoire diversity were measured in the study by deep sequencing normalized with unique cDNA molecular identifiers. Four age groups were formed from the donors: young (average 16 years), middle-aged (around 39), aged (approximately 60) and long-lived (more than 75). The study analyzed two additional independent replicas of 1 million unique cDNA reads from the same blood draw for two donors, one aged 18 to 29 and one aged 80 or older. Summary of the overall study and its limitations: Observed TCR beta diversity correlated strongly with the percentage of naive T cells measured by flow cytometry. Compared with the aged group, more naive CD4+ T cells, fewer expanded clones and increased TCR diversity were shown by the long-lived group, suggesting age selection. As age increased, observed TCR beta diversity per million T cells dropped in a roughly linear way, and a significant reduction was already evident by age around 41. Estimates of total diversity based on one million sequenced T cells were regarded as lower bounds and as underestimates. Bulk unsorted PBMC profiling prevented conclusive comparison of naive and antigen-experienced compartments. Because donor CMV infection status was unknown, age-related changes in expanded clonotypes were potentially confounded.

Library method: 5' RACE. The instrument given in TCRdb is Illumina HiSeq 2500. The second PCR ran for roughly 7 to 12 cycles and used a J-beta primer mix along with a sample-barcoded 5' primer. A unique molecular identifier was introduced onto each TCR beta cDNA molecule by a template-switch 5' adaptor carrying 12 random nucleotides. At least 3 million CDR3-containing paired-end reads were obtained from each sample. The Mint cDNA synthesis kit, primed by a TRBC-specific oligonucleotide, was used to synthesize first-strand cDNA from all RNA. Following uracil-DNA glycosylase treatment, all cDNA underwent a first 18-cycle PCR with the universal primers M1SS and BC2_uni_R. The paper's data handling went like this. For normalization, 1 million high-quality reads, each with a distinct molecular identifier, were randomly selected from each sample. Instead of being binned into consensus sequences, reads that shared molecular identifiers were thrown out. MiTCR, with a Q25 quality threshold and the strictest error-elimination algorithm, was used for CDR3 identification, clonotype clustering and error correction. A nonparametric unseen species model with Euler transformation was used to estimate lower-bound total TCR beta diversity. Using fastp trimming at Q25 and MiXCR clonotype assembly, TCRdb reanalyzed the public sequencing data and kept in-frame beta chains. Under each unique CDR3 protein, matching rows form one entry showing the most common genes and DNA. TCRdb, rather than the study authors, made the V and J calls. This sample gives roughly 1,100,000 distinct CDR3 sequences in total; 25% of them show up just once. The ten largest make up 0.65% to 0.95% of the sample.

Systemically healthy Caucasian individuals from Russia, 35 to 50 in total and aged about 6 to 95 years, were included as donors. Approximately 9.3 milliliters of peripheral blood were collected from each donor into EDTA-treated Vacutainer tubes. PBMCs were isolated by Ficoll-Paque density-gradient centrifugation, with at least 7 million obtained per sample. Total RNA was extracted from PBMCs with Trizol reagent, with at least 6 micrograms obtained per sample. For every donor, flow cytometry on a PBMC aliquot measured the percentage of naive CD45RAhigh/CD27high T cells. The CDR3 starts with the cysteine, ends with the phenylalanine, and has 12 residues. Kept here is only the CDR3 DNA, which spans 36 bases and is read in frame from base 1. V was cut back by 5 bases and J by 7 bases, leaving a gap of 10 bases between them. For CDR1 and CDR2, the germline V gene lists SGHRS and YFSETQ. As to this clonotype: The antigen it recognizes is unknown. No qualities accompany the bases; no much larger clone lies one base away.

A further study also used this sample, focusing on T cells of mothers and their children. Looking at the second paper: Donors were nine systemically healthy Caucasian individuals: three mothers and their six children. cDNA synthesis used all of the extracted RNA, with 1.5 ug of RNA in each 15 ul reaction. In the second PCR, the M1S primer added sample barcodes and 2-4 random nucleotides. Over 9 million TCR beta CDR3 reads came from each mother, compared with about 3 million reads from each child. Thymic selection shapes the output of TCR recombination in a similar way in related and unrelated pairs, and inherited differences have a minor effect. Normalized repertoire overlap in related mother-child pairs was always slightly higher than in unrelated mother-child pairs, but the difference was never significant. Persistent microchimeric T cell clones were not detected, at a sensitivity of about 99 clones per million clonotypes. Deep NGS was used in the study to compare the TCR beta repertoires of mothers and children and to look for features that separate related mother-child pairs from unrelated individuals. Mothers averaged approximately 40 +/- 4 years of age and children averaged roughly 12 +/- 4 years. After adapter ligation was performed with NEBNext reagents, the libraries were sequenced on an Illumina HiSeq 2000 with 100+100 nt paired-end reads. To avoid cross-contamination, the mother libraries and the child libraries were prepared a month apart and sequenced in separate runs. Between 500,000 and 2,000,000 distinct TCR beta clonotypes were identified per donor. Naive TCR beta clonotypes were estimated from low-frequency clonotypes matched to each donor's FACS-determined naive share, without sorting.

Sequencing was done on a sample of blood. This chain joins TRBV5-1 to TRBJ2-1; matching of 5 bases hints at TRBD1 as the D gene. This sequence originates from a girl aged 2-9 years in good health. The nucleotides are TGCGCCAGCAGTAACCAGGGAAATGAGCAGTTCTTC. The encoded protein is CASSNQGNEQFF.